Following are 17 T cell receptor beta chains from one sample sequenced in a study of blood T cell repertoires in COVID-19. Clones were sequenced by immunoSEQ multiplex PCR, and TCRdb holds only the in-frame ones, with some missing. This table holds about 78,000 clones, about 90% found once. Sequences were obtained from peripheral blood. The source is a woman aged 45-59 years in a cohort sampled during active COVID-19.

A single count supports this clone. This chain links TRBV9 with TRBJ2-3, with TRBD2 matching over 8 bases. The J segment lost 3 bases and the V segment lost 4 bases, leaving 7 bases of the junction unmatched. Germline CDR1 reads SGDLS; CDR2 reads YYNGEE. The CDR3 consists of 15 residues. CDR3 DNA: TGTGCCAGCAGCCGGGTAGCGGGATGGACAGATACGCAGTATTTT. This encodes CASSRVAGWTDTQYF.

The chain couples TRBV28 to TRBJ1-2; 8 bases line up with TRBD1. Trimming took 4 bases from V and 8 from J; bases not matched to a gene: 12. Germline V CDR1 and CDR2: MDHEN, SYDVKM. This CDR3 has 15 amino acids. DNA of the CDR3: TGTGCCAGCAGTTCCCCAGGGGACAGGACTCTGGGCTACACCTTC. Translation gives CASSSPGDRTLGYTF.

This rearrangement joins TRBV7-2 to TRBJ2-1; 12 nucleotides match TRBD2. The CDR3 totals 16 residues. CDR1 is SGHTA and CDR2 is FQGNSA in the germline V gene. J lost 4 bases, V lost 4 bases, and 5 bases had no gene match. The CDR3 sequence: CASSYLAGGWYNEQFF. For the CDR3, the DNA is TGTGCCAGCAGCTATCTAGCGGGAGGGTGGTACAATGAGCAGTTCTTC.

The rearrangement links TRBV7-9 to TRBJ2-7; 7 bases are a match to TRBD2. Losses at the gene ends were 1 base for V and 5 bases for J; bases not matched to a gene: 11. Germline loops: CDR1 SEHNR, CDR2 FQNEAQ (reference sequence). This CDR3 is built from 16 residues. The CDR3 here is CASSLVQLADPDEQYF. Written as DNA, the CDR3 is TGTGCCAGCAGCTTAGTGCAGCTAGCGGACCCCGACGAGCAGTACTTC.

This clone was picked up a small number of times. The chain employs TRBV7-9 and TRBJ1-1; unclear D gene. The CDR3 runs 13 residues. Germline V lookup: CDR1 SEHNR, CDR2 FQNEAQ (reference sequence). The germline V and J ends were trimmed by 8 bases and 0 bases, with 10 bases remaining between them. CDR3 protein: CASYERVNTEAFF. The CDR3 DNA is TGTGCCAGCTATGAACGGGTGAACACTGAAGCTTTCTTT.

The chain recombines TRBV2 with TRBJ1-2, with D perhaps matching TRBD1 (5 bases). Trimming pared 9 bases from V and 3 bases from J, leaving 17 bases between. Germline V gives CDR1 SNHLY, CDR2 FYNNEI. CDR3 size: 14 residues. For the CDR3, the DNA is TGTGCCAGTGCGACCGATGACAGATACTATGGCTACACCTTC. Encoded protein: CASATDDRYYGYTF.

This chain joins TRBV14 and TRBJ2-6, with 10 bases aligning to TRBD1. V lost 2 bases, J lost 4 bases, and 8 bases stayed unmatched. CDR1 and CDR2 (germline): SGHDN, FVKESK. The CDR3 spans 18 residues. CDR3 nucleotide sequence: TGTGCCAGCAGCCAAACCACCGGGACAGGGGTCGGGGCCAACGTCCTGACTTTC. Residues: CASSQTTGTGVGANVLTF.

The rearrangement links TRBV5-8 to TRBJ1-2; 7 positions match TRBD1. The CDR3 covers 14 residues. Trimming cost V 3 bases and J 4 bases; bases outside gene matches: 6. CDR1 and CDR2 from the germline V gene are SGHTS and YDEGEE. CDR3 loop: CASSYGQVFYGYTF. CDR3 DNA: TGTGCCAGCAGCTACGGACAGGTCTTCTATGGCTACACCTTC.

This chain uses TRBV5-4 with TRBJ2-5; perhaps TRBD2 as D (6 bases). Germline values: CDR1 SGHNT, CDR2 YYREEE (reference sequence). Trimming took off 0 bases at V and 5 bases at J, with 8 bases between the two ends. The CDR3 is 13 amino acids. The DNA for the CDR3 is TGTGCCAGCAGCTTGGGGGGGGAGGAGACCCAGTACTTC. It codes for CASSLGGEETQYF. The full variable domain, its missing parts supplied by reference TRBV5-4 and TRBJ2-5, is ETGVTQSPTHLIKTRGQQVTLRCSSQSGHNTVSWYQQALGQGPQFIFQYYREEENGRGNFPPRFSGLQFPNYSSELNVNALELDDSALYLCASSLGGEETQYFGPGTRLLVL.

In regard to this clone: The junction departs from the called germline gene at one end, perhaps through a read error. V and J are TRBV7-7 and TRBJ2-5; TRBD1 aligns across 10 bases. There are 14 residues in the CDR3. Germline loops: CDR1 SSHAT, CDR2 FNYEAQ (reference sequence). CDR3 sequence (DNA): TGTGCTAGCAGTCCCGGGACAGGGGAAGAGACCCAGTACTTC. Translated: CASSPGTGEETQYF.

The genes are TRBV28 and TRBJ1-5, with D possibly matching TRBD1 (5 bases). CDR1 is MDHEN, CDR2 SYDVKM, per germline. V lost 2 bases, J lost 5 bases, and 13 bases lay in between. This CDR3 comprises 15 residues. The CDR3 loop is CASSLNGGGDQPQHF. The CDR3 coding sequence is TGTGCCAGCAGTTTAAACGGGGGTGGAGATCAGCCCCAGCATTTT.

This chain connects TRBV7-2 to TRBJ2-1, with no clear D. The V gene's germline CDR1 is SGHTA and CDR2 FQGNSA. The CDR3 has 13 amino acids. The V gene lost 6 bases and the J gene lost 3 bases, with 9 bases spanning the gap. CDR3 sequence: CASSSQRYNEQFF. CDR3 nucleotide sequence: TGTGCCAGCAGTTCCCAGCGCTACAATGAGCAGTTCTTC.

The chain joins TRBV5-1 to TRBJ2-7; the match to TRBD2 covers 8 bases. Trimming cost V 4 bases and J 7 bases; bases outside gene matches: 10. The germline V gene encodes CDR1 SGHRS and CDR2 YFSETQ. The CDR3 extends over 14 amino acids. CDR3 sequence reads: CASSPSGSTLEQYF. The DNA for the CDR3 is TGCGCCAGCAGCCCCAGCGGGAGCACCCTGGAGCAGTACTTC.

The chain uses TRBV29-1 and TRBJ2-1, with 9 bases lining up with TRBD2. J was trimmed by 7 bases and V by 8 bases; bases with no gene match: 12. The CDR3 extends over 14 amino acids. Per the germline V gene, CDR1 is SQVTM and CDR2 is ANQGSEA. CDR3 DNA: TGCAGCTCTAGAGCGGGAGGCCAGGGGAATGAGCAGTTCTTC. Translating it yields CSSRAGGQGNEQFF.

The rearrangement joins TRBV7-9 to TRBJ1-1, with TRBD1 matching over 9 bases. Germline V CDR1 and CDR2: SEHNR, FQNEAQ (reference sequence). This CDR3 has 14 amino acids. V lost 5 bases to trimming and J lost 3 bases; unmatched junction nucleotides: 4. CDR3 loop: CASSHRDRDTEAFF. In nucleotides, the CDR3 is TGTGCCAGCAGCCACCGGGACAGGGACACTGAAGCTTTCTTT.

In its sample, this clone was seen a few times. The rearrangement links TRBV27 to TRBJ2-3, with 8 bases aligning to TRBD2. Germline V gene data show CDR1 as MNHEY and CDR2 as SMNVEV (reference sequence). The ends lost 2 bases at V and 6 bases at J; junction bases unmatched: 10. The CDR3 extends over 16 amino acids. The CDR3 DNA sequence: TGTGCCAGCAGTTTAATGTCGGGAGGGGTCTTGGATACGCAGTATTTT. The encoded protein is CASSLMSGGVLDTQYF.

The CDR3, as DNA: TGTGCCAGCACGGGGTCCGGGGCCGGGGAGCTGTTTTTT. Its protein is CASTGSGAGELFF. The chain recombines TRBV25-1 with TRBJ2-2; D might be TRBD2 (5 bases). Trimming took 7 bases from V and 6 from J, leaving 12 bases between them. The CDR3 loop spans 13 amino acids. Per the germline V gene, CDR1 is MGHDK and CDR2 is SYGVNS.